What follows describes a single T cell receptor (beta chain). Clones were sequenced by immunoSEQ multiplex PCR, and TCRdb holds only the in-frame ones, with some missing. The data show 150,000 to 200,000 clones, about 91% seen once. This sample stems from a study of T cell responses to AZD1222 COVID-19 vaccine. Study as a whole: Second doses were pooled across both intervals (about 4 or about 12 weeks).

CDR3 size: 15 residues. V was pared by 0 bases and J by 4 bases, with 10 bases between. Germline loops: CDR1 SGHKS, CDR2 YYEKEE (reference sequence). The gene calls are TRBV5-5 and TRBJ2-2; D gene unclear. The specimen comprised peripheral blood, sampled on day 0 of AZD1222 vaccination. The receptor was isolated from an adult in good health. CDR3 in DNA: TGTGCCAGCAGCTTGGAAGCTAAGGCCACCGGGGAGCTGTTTTTT. Protein sequence: CASSLEAKATGELFF.